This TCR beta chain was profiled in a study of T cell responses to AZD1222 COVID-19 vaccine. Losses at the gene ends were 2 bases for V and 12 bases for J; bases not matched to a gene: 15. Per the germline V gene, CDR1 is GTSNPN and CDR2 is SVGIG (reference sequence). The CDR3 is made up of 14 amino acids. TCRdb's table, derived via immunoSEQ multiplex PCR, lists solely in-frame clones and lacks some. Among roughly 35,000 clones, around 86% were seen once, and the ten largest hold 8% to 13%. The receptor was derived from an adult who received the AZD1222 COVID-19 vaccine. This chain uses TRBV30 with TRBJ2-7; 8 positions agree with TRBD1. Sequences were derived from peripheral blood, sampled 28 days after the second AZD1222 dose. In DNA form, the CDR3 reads TGTGCCTGGAGTTTCGGGACAGGCCTCACCCTTGGGTACTTC. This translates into CAWSFGTGLTLGYF.